This note documents a single T cell receptor beta chain sequence. This clonotype appeared many times. No antigen is known for it. No much larger clonotype is one base removed from it; base qualities were not supplied. The data stem from a study of T-cell memory formation after mild COVID-19 (TCRdb year 2021). A note on the overall study: TCR sequence clusters from the two donors were found to be largely donor specific. The cohort comprised two young, previously healthy adult volunteers, one female and one male. T-cell clones expanding and contracting after mild COVID-19 in two donors were tracked by longitudinal TCRalpha and TCRbeta repertoire sequencing. Study-wide conclusions, independent of this receptor: Only a couple of mild cases were covered in the study, and larger cohorts including severe cases with pre-infection samples were considered necessary. Clones that contracted from day 15 to 85 showed balanced CD4/CD8 phenotypes, whereas a second wave of clones that expanded from day 15 to 37 leaned towards CD4+. Some responding clones were found in pre-infection memory, which suggests that pre-existing cross-reactive memory T cells took part in the SARS-CoV-2 response. Contracting CD4+ clones were located mainly in the CM and EM memory subsets, whereas CD8+ clones were found to be enriched in EMRA. The second-wave clones that peaked on day 37 were not confirmed to be SARS-CoV-2 specific.

Sequencer: Illumina NovaSeq 6000. TCRalpha and TCRbeta cDNA libraries were constructed by 5'RACE with constant-segment primers, with sample barcodes and unique molecular identifiers being introduced. Trizol reagent was used to extract RNA from every sample. The libraries were amplified in two PCR steps, and the second step added a second sample barcode and Illumina TruSeq adapters. Libraries were sequenced on an Illumina NovaSeq with 2 x 150 bp paired-end reads. In the original analysis: Reads were demultiplexed and collapsed into UMI-guided consensus sequences with migec v1.2.7. Using mixcr v2.1.11, UMI consensuses were aligned to TRA and TRB V and J templates and then assembled into clonotypes. A clonotype was counted as expanded or contracted only if both edgeR and NoisET called the change significant, with noise models trained on biological replicates. For edgeR calls, the cutoffs were a false discovery rate-adjusted p below 0.01 and a log2 fold-change threshold of 1. As an exploratory analysis of dynamics, max-normalized trajectories of the 1000 most abundant clonotypes were examined by PCA with hierarchical clustering. Separately sequenced CD4+ and CD8+ repertoires were used to assign the CD4 or CD8 phenotype of responding clones. The public reads were reprocessed in TCRdb via fastp at Q25 and MiXCR, keeping in-frame beta chains. Rows with a matching CDR3 protein are joined into one entry that keeps the most common DNA and genes. The authors' filters were not applied to this entry. The sample profile shows just over 200,000 distinct CDR3 sequences; about 9.2% of them were found once. The ten largest clonotypes hold around 3.3% of the sample.

Ficoll-Paque density gradient centrifugation was the method used to isolate PBMCs. Material for sequencing was PBMCs or a T cell subset sorted from them (not recorded which). The receptor was isolated from a man younger than 30 who had mild COVID-19 (a few samples of this study predate the infection). The sample titles of this study are shuffled in the database, so cell type and time point are left out; the donor was told from shared clones.

The CDR3 reads CSALRTENTEAFF. The nucleotides are TGCAGTGCTCTACGGACAGAGAACACTGAAGCTTTCTTT. The chain uses TRBV20-1 and TRBJ1-1; TRBD1 is a weak D gene call, 6 bases matching. A distance of 11 bases separates the germline ends of V and J, which lose 5 bases and 1 base respectively. Reading the germline V gene (reference sequence) gives CDR1 DFQATT and CDR2 SNEGSKA. The CDR3, from cysteine to phenylalanine, totals 13 residues. Of all the DNA, just the CDR3 is kept, 39 bases in frame from base 1.